This TCR beta chain appears in the sequencing data of a study of blood T cell repertoires in COVID-19. TCRdb's table, derived via immunoSEQ multiplex PCR, lists solely in-frame clones and lacks some. The repertoire has roughly 42,000 clones, roughly nine tenths of them found once; the top ten carry 3.5% to 5.5%. Germline V gene sequence: CDR1 MNHEY, CDR2 SVGAGI. This CDR3 is built from 14 residues. V lost 5 bases and J 4 bases, leaving 14 bases between the germline ends. The chain joins TRBV6-5 to TRBJ1-2, with D possibly matching TRBD1 (6 bases). Material for sequencing was peripheral blood. This sequence was found in a man between 60 and 75 years old with acute or convalescent COVID-19. DNA of the CDR3: TGTGCCAGCAGTACACAGGGTTTCGGCTATGGCTACACCTTC. Amino acids: CASSTQGFGYGYTF.